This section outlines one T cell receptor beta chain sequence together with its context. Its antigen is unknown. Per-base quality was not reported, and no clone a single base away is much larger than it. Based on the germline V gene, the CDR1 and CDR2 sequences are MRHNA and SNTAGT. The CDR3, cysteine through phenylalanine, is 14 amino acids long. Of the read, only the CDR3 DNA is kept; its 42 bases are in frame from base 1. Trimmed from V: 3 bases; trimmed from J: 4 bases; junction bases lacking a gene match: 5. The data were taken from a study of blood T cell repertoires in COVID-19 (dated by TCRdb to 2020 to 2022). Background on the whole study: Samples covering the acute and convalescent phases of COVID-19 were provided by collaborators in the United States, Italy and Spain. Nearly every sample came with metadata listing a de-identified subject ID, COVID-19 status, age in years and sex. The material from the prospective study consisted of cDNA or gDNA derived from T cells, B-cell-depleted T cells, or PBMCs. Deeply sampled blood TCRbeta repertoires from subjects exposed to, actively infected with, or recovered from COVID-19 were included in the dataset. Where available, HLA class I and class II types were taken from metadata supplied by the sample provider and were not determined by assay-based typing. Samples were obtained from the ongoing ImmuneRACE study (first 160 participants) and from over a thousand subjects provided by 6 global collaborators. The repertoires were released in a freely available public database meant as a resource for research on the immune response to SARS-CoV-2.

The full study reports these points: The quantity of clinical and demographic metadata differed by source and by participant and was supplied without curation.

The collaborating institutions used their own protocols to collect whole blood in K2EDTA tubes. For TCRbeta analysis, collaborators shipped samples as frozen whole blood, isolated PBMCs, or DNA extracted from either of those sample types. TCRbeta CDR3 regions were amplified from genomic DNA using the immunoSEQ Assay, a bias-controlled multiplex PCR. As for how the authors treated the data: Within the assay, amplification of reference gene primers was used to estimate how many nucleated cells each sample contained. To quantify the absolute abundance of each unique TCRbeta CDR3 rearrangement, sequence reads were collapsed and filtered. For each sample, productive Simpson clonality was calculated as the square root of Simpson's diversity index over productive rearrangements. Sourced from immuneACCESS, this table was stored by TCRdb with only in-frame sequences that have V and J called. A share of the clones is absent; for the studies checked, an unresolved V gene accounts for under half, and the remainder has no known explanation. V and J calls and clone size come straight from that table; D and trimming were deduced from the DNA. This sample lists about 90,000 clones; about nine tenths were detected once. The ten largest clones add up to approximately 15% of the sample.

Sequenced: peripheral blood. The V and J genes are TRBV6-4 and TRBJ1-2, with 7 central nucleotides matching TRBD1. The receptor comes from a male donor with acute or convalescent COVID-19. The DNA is TGTGCCAGCAGTGATGTAGGGGGCTTCTATGGCTACACCTTC. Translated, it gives CASSDVGGFYGYTF.